This T cell receptor beta chain comes out of a study of T cell responses to AZD1222 COVID-19 vaccine (dated by TCRdb to the early 2020s). Background for the entire study: AZD1222 recipients given second doses at about 4 weeks or at about 12 weeks were pooled, since spike-specific TCR depth and breadth were not found to differ between the two schedules. TCR sequencing was performed for about 250 trial participants, of whom about 200 were given two doses of AZD1222 and some 25 were given two doses of MenACWY control vaccine. Trial participants were enrolled by age into subgroups of 18-55, 56-69 and 70-plus years, and roughly 160, 29 and 62 TCR-sequenced participants, respectively, were included in these subgroups.

From the cysteine up to the phenylalanine, the CDR3 has a length of 16 residues. The retained sequence is limited to the CDR3, 48 bases, with the frame set at the first base. Trimming takes 7 bases from V and 1 base from J, and the germline ends sit 17 bases apart. Looking up the germline V gene yields CDR1 LGHNA and CDR2 YNFKEQ. The CDR3 regions of human TCRbeta chains were analyzed by immunosequencing. Per the authors' processing: TCRs in the repertoires were compared against a reference library of SARS-CoV-2-specific TCRs that had been generated with the MIRA antigen-specificity platform. Breadth meant the fraction of unique TCRs that were SARS-CoV-2-associated, whereas depth meant the fraction of total T cells that were SARS-CoV-2-associated. Using the MIRA data, every spike-specific TCR was mapped to the spike region that the TCR reacted to and assigned to either a CD4 or a CD8 class. Log10-transformed breadth and depth values were compared by one-way ANOVA with Sidak's multiple comparisons tests. Entries here come from immuneACCESS through TCRdb and include only in-frame sequences with V and J called. Some clones fail to appear in such tables; in the studies checked, an unresolved V gene covers under half of the shortfall, and the cause of the remainder is unknown. V and J calls and clone size come straight from that table; D and trimming were deduced from the DNA. Present in this sample are 56,000 or so clones, roughly 88% of which were seen just once. 14% to 15% of the sample is taken by the ten largest.

This clone was observed once. The antigen it recognizes is unknown. No qualities accompany the bases; no much larger clone lies one base away. Overall results and qualifications from the work: The whole spike protein was spanned by vaccine-associated CD4 TCRs, and dominant responses were seen in regions 160-218 and 743-854. Because no samples from the day 14 peak response were available, repertoires could be characterized only after the peak T cell response. Epitopes outside the regions mutated in the B.1.351 and B.1.1.7 variants were reportedly recognized by nearly half of the unique spike-specific TCRs. In the small 56-69-year group, the increase in depth fell short of significance, most likely because of low power. Only a handful of AZD1222 recipients were SARS-CoV-2 seropositive at baseline, limiting conclusions about previously exposed vaccinees. A significant rise in spike-specific TCR breadth and depth was observed after two AZD1222 doses relative to day 0 and relative to MenACWY recipients. Participants were mostly white British, with more females than males. The authors suggested clonal diversity may have been underestimated.

According to the study, the label for this sample's time point signals: baseline before first vaccination. The vaccinee samples were drawn from two UK trials, COV001 and COV002, one of which was a single-blind randomized controlled phase 2/3 trial testing AZD1222 (ChAdOx1 nCoV-19) in healthy adults. Trial participant PBMC samples were collected at day 0 and day 28 after the second dose for TCRbeta chain sequencing. This clonotype originated in an adult in good health. The chain is encoded by TRBV4-2 joined to TRBJ1-3; TRBD1 is a weak D gene call, 6 bases matching. This specimen consisted of peripheral blood, obtained on day 0 of AZD1222 vaccination. In nucleotides, the sequence is TGTGCCAGCACCCCTAATACAGGGAAATCTGGAAACACCATATATTTT. Its translation reads: CASTPNTGKSGNTIYF.